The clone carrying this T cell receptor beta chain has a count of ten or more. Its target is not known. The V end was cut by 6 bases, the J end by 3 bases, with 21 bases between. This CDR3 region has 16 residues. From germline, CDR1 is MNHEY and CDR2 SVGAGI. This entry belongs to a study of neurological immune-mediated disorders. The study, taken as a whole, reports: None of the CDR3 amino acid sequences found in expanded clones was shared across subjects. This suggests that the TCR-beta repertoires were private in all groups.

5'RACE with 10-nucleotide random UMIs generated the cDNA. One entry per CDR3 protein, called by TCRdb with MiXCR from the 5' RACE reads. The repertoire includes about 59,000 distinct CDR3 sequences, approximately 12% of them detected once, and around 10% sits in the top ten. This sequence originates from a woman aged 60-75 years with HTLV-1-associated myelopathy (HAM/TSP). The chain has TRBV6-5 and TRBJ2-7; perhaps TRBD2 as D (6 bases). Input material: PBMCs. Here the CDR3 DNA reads TGTGCCAGCAGCCACCGGTCGGGGGAATCCAGCTACGAGCAGTACTTC. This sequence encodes CASSHRSGESSYEQYF.